Below are 9 T cell receptor beta chains sequenced from a single sample in a study of T cell repertoires in cytomegalovirus infection. TCRdb reanalysed the reads using MiXCR and keeps one entry per CDR3 protein. The table lists 300,000 or so distinct CDR3 sequences, 25% of them singletons. Sequenced input: PBMCs. These TCRs come from a human donor in good health (CMV status not recorded). Some clones in this sample may be carry-over from other donors' samples.

This clonotype was detected a few times. The CDR3 nucleotides are TGTGCCAGCAGCTCGGGACTAGCGGTGATAACCCAGTACTTC. Translating gives CASSSGLAVITQYF. The V call is TRBV7-9, the J call TRBJ2-5; 11 positions match TRBD2. This CDR3 is built from 14 residues. CDR1 is SEHNR, CDR2 FQNEAQ, per germline (reference sequence). V lost 4 bases to trimming and J lost 8 bases; unmatched junction nucleotides: 6.

This clonotype was observed many times. The rearrangement joins TRBV7-2 to TRBJ1-4; D is unclear. The germline V gene has CDR1 SGHTA and CDR2 FQGNSA. Trimming took 5 bases from V and 8 from J, leaving 12 bases between them. The CDR3 runs to 13 residues. CDR3 protein: CASSSSSAEKLFF. The CDR3 DNA reads as TGTGCCAGCAGCAGTTCATCCGCGGAAAAACTGTTTTTT.

This clonotype came up a few times. V usage is TRBV29-1 and J usage is TRBJ1-2, with 9 bases matching TRBD1. The CDR3 contains 12 residues. CDR1 is SQVTM, CDR2 ANQGSEA, per germline. With 3 bases clipped from V and 6 bases from J, the junction kept 2 bases outside the gene matches. This CDR3 reads CSVERTGDGYTF. The CDR3 DNA sequence: TGCAGCGTTGAGCGGACAGGGGATGGCTACACCTTC.

This clonotype was seen ten or more times. The genes are TRBV12-3 or TRBV12-4 and TRBJ2-7, with 8 bases identical to TRBD1. The CDR3 has 14 residues. V lost 5 bases to trimming and J lost 6 bases; unmatched junction nucleotides: 9. The CDR3 is CASSPRTGISEQYF. In nucleotides, the CDR3 is TGTGCCAGCAGTCCCCGGACAGGGATCAGCGAGCAGTACTTC.

V gene TRBV20-1 combines with J gene TRBJ2-1, with 11 bases aligning to TRBD2. There are 14 residues in the CDR3. The germline gives CDR1 DFQATT, CDR2 SNEGSKA (reference sequence). The CDR3 reads CITFGTSGGNEQFF. The CDR3 nucleotides are TGCATCACCTTCGGGACTAGCGGTGGGAATGAGCAGTTCTTC.

This clonotype was counted many times. This chain uses TRBV7-3 with TRBJ2-3; maybe TRBD2 (6 bases). Deletions cut 3 bases from V and 1 base from J, with 11 bases between. In germline, CDR1 is SGHTA, CDR2 FQGTGA. This CDR3 is built from 15 residues. The CDR3 bases are TGTGCCAGCAGCTTTAGCGGTTTGGGCACAGATACGCAGTATTTT. It translates to CASSFSGLGTDTQYF.

The V gene is TRBV7-2, the J gene TRBJ2-7, with D possibly matching TRBD2 (7 bases). The germline V and J ends were trimmed by 5 bases and 3 bases, with 17 bases remaining between them. The V gene's germline CDR1 is SGHTA and CDR2 FQGNSA. The CDR3 consists of 15 residues. The CDR3 nucleotides are TGTGCCAGCAGCGAGGGGGGGGGGAACTACTACGAGCAGTACTTC. This gives the protein CASSEGGGNYYEQYF.

There are many counts of this clonotype. The V gene is TRBV7-2, the J gene TRBJ2-1, with a weak D call TRBD2 (6 bases). Germline CDR1 and CDR2: SGHTA and FQGNSA. Trimming shortened V by 0 bases and J by 5 bases, and 11 bases separated the two germline ends. The CDR3 totals 15 residues. The CDR3 DNA reads as TGTGCCAGCAGCTTAGCTCCGCGGGGCAACAATGAGCAGTTCTTC. It encodes CASSLAPRGNNEQFF.

This clonotype came up many times. The gene calls are TRBV7-6 and TRBJ1-1; D gene unclear. The ends were cut back, 2 bases at V and 0 bases at J, with 4 bases in the middle. CDR1 and CDR2 from the germline V gene are SGHVS and FNYEAQ. The CDR3 runs 13 residues. CDR3 in amino acids: CASSLSMNTEAFF. As DNA, the CDR3 is TGTGCCAGCAGCTTATCGATGAACACTGAAGCTTTCTTT.